This TCR beta chain is drawn from a study of blood T cell repertoires in COVID-19. Per germline, CDR1 SGHTS and CDR2 YDEGEE. The CDR3 covers 17 residues. Deletions cut 0 bases from V and 0 bases from J, with 15 bases between. Authors' data handling: Nucleated cell number was recorded as an estimate derived from reference gene primer amplification. Profiled with immunoSEQ multiplex PCR; TCRdb holds only in-frame clones, not every one. Clone size and the V and J calls come from that table; the DNA yielded D and trimming. Seen here are fewer than 250,000 clones, more than 80% observed once, and the top ten hold roughly 8.8%. Those who participated ranged in age from roughly 18 to 90 years and resided in about 24 US areas.

The source material was PBMCs or T cells enriched from blood (not recorded which). This clonotype originated in a woman aged 18-29 years who had recovered from COVID-19. The gene calls are TRBV5-8 and TRBJ1-1, with TRBD1 as a possible D gene (5 bases). CDR3 DNA sequence: TGTGCCAGCAGCTTGGTTAGGGGTACAGCTATGAACACTGAAGCTTTCTTT. As protein: CASSLVRGTAMNTEAFF.